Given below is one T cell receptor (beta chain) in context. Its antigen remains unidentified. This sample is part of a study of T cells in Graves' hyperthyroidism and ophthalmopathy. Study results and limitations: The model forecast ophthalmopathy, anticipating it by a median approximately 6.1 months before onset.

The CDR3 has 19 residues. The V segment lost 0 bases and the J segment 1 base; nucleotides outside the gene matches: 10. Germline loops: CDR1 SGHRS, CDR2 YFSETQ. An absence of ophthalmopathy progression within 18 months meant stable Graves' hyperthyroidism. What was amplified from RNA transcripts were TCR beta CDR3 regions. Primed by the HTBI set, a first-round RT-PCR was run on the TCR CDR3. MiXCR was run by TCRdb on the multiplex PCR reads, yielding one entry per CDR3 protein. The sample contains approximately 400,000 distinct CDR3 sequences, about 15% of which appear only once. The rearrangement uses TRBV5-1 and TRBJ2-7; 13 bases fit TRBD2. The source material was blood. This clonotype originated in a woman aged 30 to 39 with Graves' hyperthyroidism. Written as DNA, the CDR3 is TGCGCCAGCAGCTTGGGAGGGACTAGCGGGGTAGGGCGTTCCTACGAGCAGTACTTC. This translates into CASSLGGTSGVGRSYEQYF.